The 15 T cell receptor beta chains listed next were all sequenced from one sample in a study of T cell changes during pregnancy in multiple sclerosis. Generated by immunoSEQ multiplex PCR, the TCRdb table keeps only in-frame clones and is missing some. There are tens of thousands of clones in the sample; 75% to 90% occur only once, and 0.5% to 0.6% lies in the top ten. The specimen was CD4+ T cells from peripheral blood mononuclear cells, collected in the first trimester of pregnancy. These receptors were collected from a female donor with multiple sclerosis, enrolled in a pregnancy study.

This clone was recorded a few times. The chain uses TRBV12-1 and TRBJ1-2; TRBD1, the table's D call, lacks a check against the DNA. TRBV12-1 is flagged as a pseudogene. The CDR3 is 13 amino acids. The CDR3 sequence: CASSSYRQYGYTF. As DNA, the CDR3 is TGTGCCAGCAGCTCATACAGACAGTATGGCTACACCTTC.

The genes are TRBV11-2 and TRBJ2-7, with TRBD2 matching over 9 bases. Germline CDR1 reads SGHAT; CDR2 reads FQNNGV. The CDR3 length is 17 residues. V trimming: 1 base; J trimming: 4 bases; junction bases outside the gene matches: 11. The CDR3 sequence: CASSLVLGGRAVYEQYF. The CDR3 DNA reads as TGTGCCAGCAGCTTAGTTCTGGGCGGGAGGGCCGTATACGAGCAGTACTTC.

The chain has TRBV15 and TRBJ1-1; D unclear. Trimming left V 2 bases short and J 2 bases short, with 9 bases between. CDR1 LNHNV and CDR2 YYDKDF come from the germline V gene (reference sequence). This CDR3 is built from 14 residues. CDR3: CATSRKETNTEAFF. The DNA for the CDR3 is TGTGCCACCAGCAGAAAAGAGACAAACACTGAAGCTTTCTTT.

The rearrangement joins TRBV18 to TRBJ2-6, with D possibly matching TRBD1 (5 bases). This CDR3 is 16 amino acids long. The V gene's germline CDR1 is KGHSH and CDR2 LQKENI. Trimming removed 6 bases at V and 2 bases at J, with 14 bases between. The CDR3 sequence is CASSRQRRPGANVLTF. CDR3 sequence (DNA): TGTGCCAGCTCTCGACAGAGACGCCCTGGGGCCAACGTCCTGACTTTC.

The sample holds one count of this clone. The J gene is TRBJ2-7, the V gene TRBV6-6; D is perhaps TRBD1 (6 bases). Trimming pared 6 bases from V and 7 bases from J, leaving 19 bases between. Germline CDR1 is MNHNY and CDR2 is SVGAGI (reference sequence). This CDR3 comprises 14 residues. The CDR3 region has the DNA TGTGCCAGCAGACTTAGAATGGACAGCTGGGAGCAGTACTTC. It encodes CASRLRMDSWEQYF.

V and J are TRBV5-4 and TRBJ1-2; TRBD1 aligns across 8 bases. The CDR3 is made up of 15 amino acids. The junction had 6 bases not matched to a gene; V was cut back by 1 base and J by 4 bases. From germline, CDR1 is SGHNT and CDR2 YYREEE (reference sequence). The CDR3 DNA is TGTGCCAGCAGCTTGCAGGGGGCGATCACCTATGGCTACACCTTC. Its translation is CASSLQGAITYGYTF.

The CDR3 DNA reads TGTGCCAGCAGCTTAGGCCGGCGGCCGGGGGACGATGGCTACACCTTC. Protein: CASSLGRRPGDDGYTF. J is TRBJ1-2 and V is TRBV7-2; D is perhaps TRBD1 (5 bases). Germline CDR1 is SGHTA and CDR2 is FQGNSA. V dropped 1 base and J dropped 6 bases, with 18 bases sitting between them. The CDR3 consists of 16 residues. Complete variable domain (other parts from reference TRBV7-2 and TRBJ1-2): GAGVSQSPSNKVTEKGKDVELRCDPISGHTALYWYRQSLGQGLEFLIYFQGNSAPDKSGLPSDRFSAERTGGSVSTLTIQRTQQEDSAVYLCASSLGRRPGDDGYTFGSGTRLTVV.

The gene calls are TRBV4-3 and TRBJ2-7; D is undetermined. V dropped 0 bases and J dropped 3 bases, with 9 bases sitting between them. The CDR3 runs to 14 residues. The V gene's germline CDR1 is LGHNA and CDR2 YSLEER. Here the CDR3 reads CASSQEVLNYEQYF. The CDR3 DNA reads as TGCGCCAGCAGCCAAGAAGTACTTAACTACGAGCAGTACTTC.

The rearrangement joins TRBV5-6 to TRBJ1-6, with TRBD1 identical over 7 bases. This CDR3 is 13 amino acids long. The trim removed 7 bases at V and 9 bases at J, leaving 7 bases unmatched. Germline V lookup: CDR1 SGHDT, CDR2 YYEEEE. CDR3 in amino acids: CASEDRAGSPLHF. CDR3 DNA sequence: TGTGCCAGCGAAGACAGGGCGGGTTCACCCCTCCACTTT.

The chain is built from TRBV13 and TRBJ1-1, with D possibly TRBD1 on 6 matching bases. Germline CDR1 reads PRHDT; CDR2 reads FYEKMQ (reference sequence). Trimming stripped 5 bases from V and 3 bases from J, with 19 bases between. The CDR3 length is 16 residues. The chain's CDR3 is CASSPEQGFGDTEAFF. The DNA for the CDR3 is TGTGCCAGCAGCCCCGAACAGGGATTTGGGGACACTGAAGCTTTCTTT.

This chain connects TRBV11-2 to TRBJ1-2, with a possible D match to TRBD1 (6 bases). This CDR3 contains 14 residues. Trimming pared 5 bases from V and 4 bases from J, leaving 14 bases between. Looked up from germline, CDR1 is SGHAT and CDR2 is FQNNGV. CDR3 amino acids: CASSPPARGYGYTF. The CDR3 DNA is TGTGCCAGCAGCCCCCCGGCCAGGGGCTATGGCTACACCTTC.

The chain combines TRBV27 with TRBJ2-1; 7 nucleotides align to TRBD2. CDR3 size: 16 residues. J gave up 7 bases and V 5 bases, and 14 bases lay outside the gene matches. In germline, CDR1 is MNHEY, CDR2 SMNVEV (reference sequence). Written as DNA, the CDR3 is TGTGCCAGCAGTCCATCCTGGGGGGAGGGCCTGAATGAGCAGTTCTTC. As protein: CASSPSWGEGLNEQFF.

This clone was detected only once. This chain links TRBV29-1 with TRBJ1-2; 7 bases align to TRBD1. Looked up from germline, CDR1 is SQVTM and CDR2 is ANQGSEA. With 7 bases clipped from V and 0 bases from J, the junction kept 5 bases outside the gene matches. There are 13 residues in the CDR3. The CDR3 DNA is TGCAGCGCCGGACAGGCAACTAACTATGGCTACACCTTC. Translation gives CSAGQATNYGYTF.

This clone was detected only once. This sequence joins TRBV7-2 and TRBJ1-1; D gene uncertain. This CDR3 region has 14 residues. V lost 5 bases to trimming and J lost 5 bases, with 15 bases between them. Germline CDR1 and CDR2: SGHTA and FQGNSA. CDR3: CASSIRGMWTEAFF. The CDR3 DNA reads as TGTGCCAGCAGCATCCGGGGAATGTGGACTGAAGCTTTCTTT.

The gene calls are TRBV7-2 and TRBJ2-1; perhaps TRBD2 as D (5 bases). V lost 5 bases, J lost 8 bases, and 19 bases lay in between. The CDR3 is 15 amino acids. Germline V gene sequence: CDR1 SGHTA, CDR2 FQGNSA. As DNA, the CDR3 is TGTGCCAGCAGCACAACTAGGTTAGGTGGCTATGAGCAGTTCTTC. This gives the protein CASSTTRLGGYEQFF.